The text below deals with one T cell receptor (beta chain). Original analysis: Nucleated cell counts were estimated from reference gene primer amplification. Repertoires were generated with immunoSEQ multiplex PCR, while TCRdb's copy carries only in-frame clones and drops some. V and J calls plus clone size are reproduced from that table; the DNA served to infer D and trimming. The repertoire consists of over 75,000 clones, with 91% occurring once and the leading ten covering under 2.5%. The data originate from a study of blood T cell repertoires in COVID-19. Study information: COVID-19 samples collected from the United States, Italy and Spain covered acute and convalescent phases. T cells, B-cell-depleted T cells, or PBMCs provided the cDNA or gDNA that served as material.

Germline V gives CDR1 SGHDT, CDR2 YYEEEE. The CDR3 is 14 amino acids. With 9 bases removed from V and 0 bases from J, the gap between germline ends came to 13 bases. The sequence was obtained from a human donor with active COVID-19. The donor label of this sample is uncertain. The sequencing sample was made of peripheral blood. This sequence joins TRBV5-6 and TRBJ1-3, with D possibly TRBD1 on 6 matching bases. CDR3 DNA: TGTGCCACCCAGCAGGGGAACTCTGGAAACACCATATATTTT. Translating gives CATQQGNSGNTIYF.